These 32 T cell receptor beta chains share one sample of origin, sequenced in a study of cytomegalovirus exposure and HLA in healthy donors. 13 Jbeta primers and 60 Vbeta primers were used for the PCR. The repertoire was sequenced with immunoSEQ multiplex PCR; TCRdb's copy has only in-frame clones and lacks some. The table lists under 250,000 clones, over 75% of them singletons. The source material was PBMCs. These receptors came from a woman in her 50s in good health and CMV-seronegative.

The V gene is TRBV6-4, the J gene TRBJ2-1; TRBD2 matches at 8 bases. Trimming at V came to 6 bases and at J to 6 bases, leaving 10 bases not matched to a gene. Germline CDR1 is MRHNA and CDR2 is SNTAGT. The CDR3 is 15 amino acids. CDR3 DNA: TGTGCCAGCAGCGAGCCGGGACTAGGCCTCAATGAGCAGTTCTTC. As protein: CASSEPGLGLNEQFF.

The chain recombines TRBV27 with TRBJ1-1, with TRBD1 identical over 10 bases. The J segment lost 2 bases and the V segment lost 5 bases, leaving 11 bases of the junction unmatched. Looked up from germline, CDR1 is MNHEY and CDR2 is SMNVEV (reference sequence). There are 17 residues in the CDR3. CDR3 in DNA: TGTGCCAGCAGTAGCCGGACAGGGGGAAAATCCAACACTGAAGCTTTCTTT. Amino acid sequence: CASSSRTGGKSNTEAFF.

The V and J genes are TRBV5-4 and TRBJ1-1; 10 bases match TRBD1. This CDR3 has 14 residues. The ends lost 3 bases at V and 4 bases at J; junction bases unmatched: 3. Per the germline V gene, CDR1 is SGHNT and CDR2 is YYREEE (reference sequence). CDR3 in DNA: TGTGCCAGCAGCTCCCGGGACAGGGGCACTGAAGCTTTCTTT. Translated, it gives CASSSRDRGTEAFF.

A single count supports this clone. This chain joins TRBV6-6 and TRBJ2-1; 12 nucleotides agree with TRBD2. The V segment lost 0 bases and the J segment 9 bases; nucleotides outside the gene matches: 6. From germline, CDR1 is MNHNY and CDR2 SVGAGI (reference sequence). The CDR3 length is 16 residues. In nucleotides, the CDR3 is TGTGCCAGCAGTTACTCGTCTAGCGGGAGGGGGGGTGAGCAGTTCTTC. This translates into CASSYSSSGRGGEQFF.

This rearrangement joins TRBV19 to TRBJ1-1, with 9 positions matching TRBD1. The CDR3 has 11 residues. Germline V gene lookup returns CDR1 LNHDA and CDR2 SQIVND (reference sequence). V dropped 10 bases and J dropped 8; count of bases not matched to a gene: 5. CDR3 amino acids: CAIRDRGEAFF. The CDR3 DNA is TGTGCCATCAGAGACAGGGGGGAAGCTTTCTTT.

The chain recombines TRBV14 with TRBJ1-1; TRBD1 aligns across 10 bases. Germline V CDR1 and CDR2: SGHDN, FVKESK. This CDR3 contains 17 residues. J gave up 1 base and V 0 bases, and 5 bases lay outside the gene matches. The CDR3 bases are TGTGCCAGCAGCCAAGACCAGACAGGGGGCGGGAACACTGAAGCTTTCTTT. It translates to CASSQDQTGGGNTEAFF.

The rearrangement uses TRBV29-1 and TRBJ1-1; 7 bases agree with TRBD1. There are 16 residues in the CDR3. Trimming cost V 4 bases and J 0 bases; bases outside gene matches: 11. Germline CDR1 and CDR2: SQVTM and ANQGSEA. For the CDR3, the DNA is TGCAGCGTTGCTGGGCAGGGGGGACTCGTGAACACTGAAGCTTTCTTT. Its protein is CSVAGQGGLVNTEAFF.

A single count supports this clone. J is TRBJ2-1 and V is TRBV9; 9 bases are a match to TRBD2. V trimming: 0 bases; J trimming: 3 bases; junction bases outside the gene matches: 1. CDR1 is SGDLS, CDR2 YYNGEE, per germline. The CDR3 length is 15 residues. In DNA, the CDR3 is TGTGCCAGCAGCGTAGGAGCGGGAGGCTACAATGAGCAGTTCTTC. Translation gives CASSVGAGGYNEQFF.

The rearrangement uses TRBV2 and TRBJ2-7; 9 positions match TRBD2. The V segment lost 8 bases and the J segment 5 bases; nucleotides outside the gene matches: 10. This CDR3 is 14 amino acids long. CDR1 is SNHLY, CDR2 FYNNEI, per germline. CDR3 sequence: CASLPAREGNEQYF. Here the CDR3 DNA reads TGTGCCAGCCTCCCCGCGCGGGAGGGCAACGAGCAGTACTTC. Combining the CDR3 with reference TRBV2 and TRBJ2-7 gives the whole variable domain EPEVTQTPSHQVTQMGQEVILRCVPISNHLYFYWYRQILGQKVEFLVSFYNNEISEKSEIFDDQFSVERPDGSNFTLKIRSTKLEDSAMYFCASLPAREGNEQYFGPGTRLTVT.

With regard to this clone: The junction and the germline gene differ at one end; a read error may be behind it. This rearrangement joins TRBV7-9 to TRBJ2-7, with D perhaps TRBD2 (5 bases). Germline V lookup: CDR1 SEHNR, CDR2 FQNEAQ (reference sequence). CDR3 size: 19 residues. The CDR3 DNA reads TGTTCCAGCAGCCCTCCCACGCTCCGGTCGATCCGGGGAAGCTACGAGCAGTACTTC. Translating gives CSSSPPTLRSIRGSYEQYF.

This clone appeared once. V gene TRBV5-4 combines with J gene TRBJ2-2; TRBD2 matches at 9 bases. Germline V gene data show CDR1 as SGHNT and CDR2 as YYREEE (reference sequence). The length of the CDR3 is 16 residues. V shed 4 bases, J shed 2 bases, and the junction held 6 bases outside the gene matches. CDR3: CASSRAGGGNTGELFF. The CDR3 region has the DNA TGTGCCAGCAGCCGAGCGGGAGGAGGAAACACCGGGGAGCTGTTTTTT.

The gene calls are TRBV2 and TRBJ2-3; D may be TRBD2 (6 bases). This CDR3 comprises 17 residues. Germline CDR1 is SNHLY and CDR2 is FYNNEI. Between the trimmed V and J ends, which lost 4 bases and 0 bases, there was a span of 17 bases. The CDR3 nucleotides are TGTGCCAGCAGTGGAGGGGAAACTAGCCCTAGCACAGATACGCAGTATTTT. It codes for CASSGGETSPSTDTQYF.

This chain uses TRBV19 with TRBJ2-6; no clear D. V lost 6 bases to trimming and J lost 0 bases, with 9 bases between them. The CDR3 sequence is 15 residues long. Germline values: CDR1 LNHDA, CDR2 SQIVND (reference sequence). CDR3 DNA sequence: TGTGCCAGTAGGGCAGGCCACTCTGGGGCCAACGTCCTGACTTTC. Amino acids: CASRAGHSGANVLTF.

The chain recombines TRBV7-8 with TRBJ2-3, with D tentatively TRBD1 (7 bases). Trimming cost V 5 bases and J 0 bases, with 15 bases left between them. The length of the CDR3 is 16 residues. Germline assignment: CDR1 SGHVS and CDR2 FQNEAQ. The DNA for the CDR3 is TGTGCCAGCAGCCCCAGGGGGGACATGAGCACAGATACGCAGTATTTT. It is translated as CASSPRGDMSTDTQYF.

The table lists this clone with a few counts. This chain connects TRBV27 to TRBJ1-1, with D tentatively TRBD1 (6 bases). Germline V gene sequence: CDR1 MNHEY, CDR2 SMNVEV (reference sequence). The CDR3 loop spans 15 amino acids. Trimming pared 3 bases from V and 1 base from J, leaving 12 bases between. This chain's CDR3 is CASSFGQPKNTEAFF. As DNA, the CDR3 is TGTGCCAGCAGTTTCGGACAGCCCAAGAACACTGAAGCTTTCTTT.

This CDR3 is CSVYPITGGYTF. CDR3 coding DNA: TGCAGCGTTTACCCTATAACAGGGGGCTACACCTTC. The chain carries TRBV29-1 and TRBJ1-2, with D possibly TRBD1 on 6 matching bases. Germline V gene data show CDR1 as SQVTM and CDR2 as ANQGSEA. V lost 5 bases and J lost 8, with 15 bases in between. The CDR3 is 12 amino acids. Drawing the rest from reference TRBV29-1 and TRBJ1-2, the complete variable domain is SAVISQKPSRDICQRGTSLTIQCQVDSQVTMMFWYRQQPGQSLTLIATANQGSEATYESGFVIDKFPISRPNLTFSTLTVSNMSPEDSSIYLCSVYPITGGYTFGSGTRLTVV.

The chain links TRBV19 to TRBJ2-7; D may be TRBD2 (5 bases). Germline loops: CDR1 LNHDA, CDR2 SQIVND (reference sequence). This CDR3 contains 13 residues. V was clipped by 5 bases and J by 3 bases, with 11 bases between them. The CDR3 DNA is TGTGCCAGTAGTGTCTTGGCGGGCTACGAGCAGTACTTC. The encoded protein is CASSVLAGYEQYF.

This chain joins TRBV15 and TRBJ2-5, with 8 bases lining up with TRBD2. From germline, CDR1 is LNHNV and CDR2 YYDKDF (reference sequence). The V segment lost 7 bases and the J segment 4 bases; nucleotides outside the gene matches: 5. The CDR3 is 13 amino acids. The CDR3 loop reads CATTSGSGETQYF. CDR3 DNA: TGTGCCACCACCAGCGGGAGCGGAGAGACCCAGTACTTC.

The chain links TRBV7-9 to TRBJ2-1; 7 bases align to TRBD2. V lost 7 bases to trimming and J lost 4 bases; unmatched junction nucleotides: 10. Germline CDR1 SEHNR, CDR2 FQNEAQ (reference sequence). This CDR3 is 15 amino acids long. The CDR3 sequence is CASKKSAGVYNEQFF. The CDR3 nucleotides are TGTGCCAGCAAAAAGTCGGCGGGAGTTTACAATGAGCAGTTCTTC.

CDR3 in amino acids: CASSPEGVRGAFF. The CDR3 DNA reads TGCGCCAGCAGCCCGGAAGGGGTCCGCGGAGCTTTCTTT. The chain couples TRBV4-3 to TRBJ1-1, with D possibly being TRBD1 (5 bases). This CDR3 is 13 amino acids long. Per germline, CDR1 LGHNA and CDR2 YSLEER. The V end lost 4 bases, the J end lost 10 bases, and 16 bases lay between the germline ends.

Of note for this clone: An end of the junction does not agree with germline; a read error may underlie this. V is TRBV28 and J is TRBJ1-1, with 8 bases aligning to TRBD1. The germline V gene encodes CDR1 MDHEN and CDR2 SYDVKM. This CDR3 has 14 residues. As DNA, the CDR3 is TGTGCCAGCGGTATTCAGGGGGCCAACAATGAAGCTTTCTTT. Residues: CASGIQGANNEAFF.

The chain recombines TRBV5-1 with TRBJ2-5; tentatively, D is TRBD2 (7 bases). This CDR3 has 15 residues. From germline, CDR1 is SGHRS and CDR2 YFSETQ. V shed 4 bases and J shed 5 bases, with 18 bases lying between them. CDR3 sequence reads: CASSKLGGERETQYF. In DNA, the CDR3 is TGCGCCAGCAGCAAACTAGGGGGGGAAAGGGAGACCCAGTACTTC.

The V and J genes are TRBV7-8 and TRBJ2-7, with TRBD2 identical over 8 bases. The CDR3 sequence is 16 residues long. V was pared by 5 bases and J by 0 bases, with 9 bases of the junction left unmatched. Germline loops: CDR1 SGHVS, CDR2 FQNEAQ. DNA of the CDR3: TGTGCCAGCAGCCCGCTATCGGGGGGGAGCTCCTACGAGCAGTACTTC. Translated: CASSPLSGGSSYEQYF.

Concerning this clone: Other DNA sequences of this sample code for an identical CDR3. This chain links TRBV28 with TRBJ1-5; D not resolved. Trimming left V 4 bases short and J 2 bases short, with 6 bases between. The CDR3 is made up of 13 amino acids. The germline CDR1 and CDR2 sequences are MDHEN and SYDVKM. CDR3 protein: CASSSVGNQPQHF. CDR3 nucleotides: TGTGCCAGCAGTTCAGTGGGCAATCAGCCCCAGCATTTT. Full variable domain (remainder filled in from reference TRBV28 and TRBJ1-5): DVKVTQSSRYLVKRTGEKVFLECVQDMDHENMFWYRQDPGLGLRLIYFSYDVKMKEKGDIPEGYSVSREKKERFSLILESASTNQTSMYLCASSSVGNQPQHFGDGTRLSIL.

This chain uses TRBV28 with TRBJ1-6; maybe TRBD1 (6 bases). The CDR3 extends over 13 amino acids. Trimming left V 11 bases short and J 6 bases short, with 14 bases between. Germline loops: CDR1 MDHEN, CDR2 SYDVKM. The CDR3 DNA follows: TGTGCCCATGCGAGACAGGCTAATTCACCCCTCCACTTT. Translated, it gives CAHARQANSPLHF.

The rearrangement joins TRBV19 to TRBJ2-1, with D possibly being TRBD1 (5 bases). This CDR3 is 14 amino acids long. The germline V gene encodes CDR1 LNHDA and CDR2 SQIVND (reference sequence). V lost 2 bases and J lost 6, with 11 bases in between. The CDR3 is CASSIRVQGNEQFF. For the CDR3, the DNA is TGTGCCAGTAGTATAAGGGTGCAGGGCAATGAGCAGTTCTTC.

The chain employs TRBV19 and TRBJ1-5; 10 bases fit TRBD1. V lost 6 bases, J lost 7 bases, and 3 bases stayed unmatched. Per the germline V gene, CDR1 is LNHDA and CDR2 is SQIVND (reference sequence). This CDR3 contains 13 residues. As DNA, the CDR3 is TGTGCCAGTAGCCGGGACAGGGGACAGCCCCAGCATTTT. This codes for CASSRDRGQPQHF.

This chain uses TRBV9 with TRBJ2-2; D is unresolved. Germline CDR1 and CDR2: SGDLS and YYNGEE. The CDR3 is 12 amino acids. Trimming cost V 5 bases and J 0 bases, with 2 bases left between them. The CDR3: CASSTNTGELFF. The CDR3 nucleotides read TGTGCCAGCAGTACGAACACCGGGGAGCTGTTTTTT.

The rearrangement uses TRBV5-6 and TRBJ2-6; the D is unclear. The V end lost 3 bases, the J end lost 4 bases, and 5 bases lay between the germline ends. The CDR3 is 13 residues long. Germline CDR1 SGHDT, CDR2 YYEEEE. As DNA, the CDR3 is TGTGCCAGCAGCTCACAGGGGGCCAACGTCCTGACTTTC. This translates into CASSSQGANVLTF. The variable domain in full, with the rest retrieved from reference TRBV5-6 and TRBJ2-6, is DAGVTQSPTHLIKTRGQQVTLRCSPKSGHDTVSWYQQALGQGPQFIFQYYEEEERQRGNFPDRFSGHQFPNYSSELNVNALLLGDSALYLCASSSQGANVLTFGAGSRLTVL.

The V and J genes are TRBV15 and TRBJ2-2, with 7 bases matching TRBD1. The V segment lost 5 bases and the J segment 3 bases; nucleotides outside the gene matches: 12. CDR1 and CDR2 from the germline V gene are LNHNV and YYDKDF (reference sequence). CDR3 length: 17 amino acids. The CDR3 nucleotides are TGTGCCACCAGCGTTTTACAGGGGTTGAAGTACACCGGGGAGCTGTTTTTT. This sequence encodes CATSVLQGLKYTGELFF.

The V gene is TRBV27, the J gene TRBJ1-5; 7 bases are shared with TRBD1. In germline, CDR1 is MNHEY, CDR2 SMNVEV (reference sequence). Trimming removed 1 base from V and 3 bases from J; junction bases left unmatched: 6. The CDR3 consists of 16 residues. The CDR3 here is CASSLLGDRDNQPQHF. In nucleotides, the CDR3 is TGTGCCAGCAGTTTATTGGGAGACAGGGACAATCAGCCCCAGCATTTT.

The chain has TRBV28 and TRBJ1-5; D uncertain. CDR1 MDHEN and CDR2 SYDVKM come from the germline V gene. Trimming removed 10 bases at V and 4 bases at J, with 11 bases between. The CDR3 has 12 amino acids. CDR3 in DNA: TGTGCCACCGATCCGGGGAATCAGCCCCAGCATTTT. Translation gives CATDPGNQPQHF.